Below, 28 T cell receptor beta chains from the same sample are listed, as sequenced in a study of tumor and adjacent non-tumor tissue in lung cancer. Three rounds of nested PCR, following a modified ARM-PCR protocol, produced the TCRbeta library. TCRdb called the multiplex PCR reads again in MiXCR, with one record for every CDR3 protein. The sample consists of tens of thousands of distinct CDR3 sequences, roughly 80% of them appearing once. The template was RNA from unsorted bulk tissue. Sequenced sample: lung tumor tissue. All receptors derive from a woman in her 50s with non-small cell lung cancer.

This chain links TRBV6-6 with TRBJ2-3; 14 bases map to TRBD2. The CDR3 totals 21 residues. Germline assignment: CDR1 MNHNY and CDR2 SVGAGI (reference sequence). J lost 3 bases, V lost 7 bases, and 21 bases had no gene match. Here the CDR3 reads CASIYTWATGTSGRGTDTQYF. The CDR3 bases are TGTGCCAGCATCTACACGTGGGCAACCGGGACTAGCGGGAGAGGGACAGATACGCAGTATTTT.

Details on this clonotype: Lacking the conserved final phenylalanine or tryptophan, this CDR3 likely reflects a read error. This sequence joins TRBV20-1 and TRBJ2-7; 7 bases agree with TRBD2. The length of the CDR3 is 15 residues. The V gene end was trimmed by 4 bases and the J gene end by 3 bases; junction bases not matched to a gene: 12. Germline V gene sequence: CDR1 DFQATT, CDR2 SNEGSKA (reference sequence). Here the CDR3 DNA reads TGCAGTGCTATCCAGAGCGGGAAGGCCCTCTACGAGCAGTACTTA. Amino acid sequence: CSAIQSGKALYEQYL.

Concerning this clonotype: Mismatch with germline at one junction end may stem from a read error. V and J are TRBV11-2 and TRBJ1-2, with unresolved D. CDR1 and CDR2 from the germline V gene are SGHAT and FQNNGV. The CDR3 length is 14 residues. CDR3 DNA sequence: TGTGCCAGCGGCTTAACACGTACAAACTATGGCTGCACCTTC. Translated: CASGLTRTNYGCTF.

Worth noting for this clonotype: The junction differs from germline at one of its ends, possibly a read error. This chain connects TRBV5-1 to TRBJ2-7; a possible D gene is TRBD2 (6 bases). This CDR3 has 14 amino acids. Germline V gene lookup returns CDR1 SGHRS and CDR2 YFSETQ. Here the CDR3 DNA reads TGCGCCTGCAGCTTGGGTCCAGGACTAAACGAGCAGTACTTC. It translates to CACSLGPGLNEQYF.

Concerning this clonotype: A much larger clone differs by one base, so this may be a read error. V gene TRBV29-1 combines with J gene TRBJ1-2, with D possibly matching TRBD1 (5 bases). V lost 6 bases and J lost 4, with 9 bases in between. The CDR3 spans 11 residues. Germline V gene data show CDR1 as SQVTM and CDR2 as ANQGSEA. The CDR3 region is CSVSGLYGYTF. Here the CDR3 DNA reads TGCAGCGTGTCAGGGCTCTATGGCTACACCTTC.

As for this clonotype: The CDR3 does not close with the conserved phenylalanine or tryptophan, likely indicating a read error. It is unclear where the CDR3 begins or ends on the DNA, so no DNA is shown, and the CDR3 is as TCRdb lists it. The chain joins TRBV4-1 to TRBJ2-1; TRBD1 is the table's D call and was not checked against the DNA. The CDR3 length is 13 residues, termini included. Germline CDR1 is MGHRA and CDR2 is YSYEKL. The CDR3 sequence is CTSSQEWTGGEFI.

With regard to this clonotype: Germline is not matched at one junction end, which may reflect a read error. This chain joins TRBV4-2 and TRBJ1-1, with D possibly matching TRBD1 (6 bases). Germline V CDR1 and CDR2: LGHNA, YNFKEQ. The CDR3 is 15 amino acids. The CDR3 bases are TGTGCCAGCAGCCAAGACGGGGGGCGGGTGACAGAAGCTATCTTT. Translating it yields CASSQDGGRVTEAIF.

About this clonotype itself: A read error may account for a junction end that differs from germline. This chain joins TRBV20-1 and TRBJ2-7, with D hard to call. Germline lookup yields CDR1 DFQATT and CDR2 SNEGSKA (reference sequence). This CDR3 region has 15 residues. CDR3 in amino acids: CTARSIERPPYEQYF. CDR3 sequence (DNA): TGCACTGCTAGATCAATCGAGCGACCACCCTACGAGCAATACTTC.

About this clonotype: As the CDR3 is not closed by the conserved phenylalanine or tryptophan, this likely results from a read error. It is unclear where the CDR3 begins or ends on the DNA, so no DNA is shown, and the CDR3 is as TCRdb lists it. The V and J genes are TRBV11-1 and TRBJ2-3; the listed D gene, TRBD1, was not tested against the DNA. From its first to its last residue, the CDR3 has 13 amino acids. CDR1 SGHAT and CDR2 FQDESV come from the germline V gene (reference sequence). The CDR3 here is CASRGRGMDTQCL.

A few counts support this clonotype. The chain employs TRBV20-1 and TRBJ2-3; D gene ambiguous. V was cut by 7 bases and J by 4 bases, with 18 bases left in between. Germline CDR1 DFQATT, CDR2 SNEGSKA (reference sequence). The CDR3 is 14 residues long. The CDR3 region is CSVTRLVLSDTQYF. The CDR3 nucleotides read TGCAGTGTTACCCGGCTAGTCCTCTCAGATACGCAGTATTTT.

The chain couples TRBV7-3 to TRBJ1-3; unclear D gene. Germline V lookup: CDR1 SGHTA, CDR2 FQGTGA. The CDR3 is made up of 16 amino acids. The germline V and J ends were trimmed by 5 bases and 4 bases, with 18 bases remaining between them. CDR3 amino acids: CASSHPIGRRGNTIYF. CDR3 nucleotides: TGTGCCAGCAGCCACCCCATAGGGCGTCGAGGAAACACCATATATTTT.

On this clonotype: Because the CDR3 is missing its conserved closing phenylalanine or tryptophan, this is likely a read error. The chain recombines TRBV9 with TRBJ2-7; 10 bases fit TRBD1. Germline V gene data show CDR1 as SGDLS and CDR2 as YYNGEE. CDR3 length equals 15 residues. The CDR3 DNA sequence: TGTGCCAGCATCGTATCCGGACAGGGGGCCTACGAGCAGTACTTA. It specifies CASIVSGQGAYEQYL.

In regard to this clonotype: A junction end diverges from the germline sequence, so it may reflect a read error. The rearrangement uses TRBV4-3 and TRBJ2-3, with 7 bases identical to TRBD1. Germline loops: CDR1 LGHNA, CDR2 YSLEER. The CDR3 is 14 amino acids. The CDR3 DNA follows: TGCGCCAGCAACCAAAGTGACAGGGCAGATACGCTGTATTTT. It encodes CASNQSDRADTLYF.

Of note for this clonotype: The CDR3 carries no conserved terminal phenylalanine or tryptophan, so it likely arises from a read error. The V and J genes are TRBV20-1 and TRBJ2-3; possibly TRBD2 for D (5 bases). The CDR3 has 12 amino acids. Germline CDR1 DFQATT, CDR2 SNEGSKA (reference sequence). The CDR3 DNA is TGCAGTGCCAAAAAGGGAGTAGATAGGCAGTATTAT. Protein product: CSAKKGVDRQYY.

Remarks on this clonotype: A read error may account for a junction end that differs from germline. The chain couples TRBV20-1 to TRBJ2-1, with 7 nucleotides matching TRBD2. The CDR3 totals 12 residues. The germline CDR1 and CDR2 sequences are DFQATT and SNEGSKA (reference sequence). The CDR3: CSATPRGSEQFF. CDR3 DNA sequence: TGCAGTGCTACCCCGCGGGGGAGTGAGCAGTTTTTC.

Remarks on this clonotype: The CDR3 end shows no conserved phenylalanine or tryptophan, and so a read error is likely. Because the CDR3's place on the DNA is in doubt, the DNA is left out and the CDR3 is given as listed by TCRdb. This rearrangement joins TRBV11-2 to TRBJ2-7. Looked up from germline, CDR1 is SGHAT and CDR2 is FQNNGV. The CDR3 spans 15 residues, counting both ends. The CDR3 loop reads CASSPWANGSYEQHL.

Concerning this clonotype itself: This likely comes from a read error, as the CDR3 has no conserved phenylalanine or tryptophan at its end. The V call is TRBV11-2, the J call TRBJ2-1; 10 bases are shared with TRBD2. The germline V gene has CDR1 SGHAT and CDR2 FQNNGV. The CDR3 covers 15 residues. The CDR3 loop reads CASSFIAGGNNKQFY. The CDR3 nucleotides are TGTGCCAGCAGCTTTATAGCGGGAGGAAACAATAAGCAGTTCTAC.

Of note for this clonotype: Since the CDR3 does not end with the conserved phenylalanine or tryptophan, this likely comes from a read error. J is TRBJ1-3 and V is TRBV29-1, with D hard to call. This CDR3 contains 13 residues. Per germline, CDR1 SQVTM and CDR2 ANQGSEA. CDR3 sequence reads: CSVARDSGNTIYI. For the CDR3, the DNA is TGCAGCGTTGCTAGAGACTCTGGAAATACCATATATATT.

Regarding this clonotype: A junction end diverges from the germline sequence, so it may reflect a read error. V gene TRBV12-3 or TRBV12-4 combines with J gene TRBJ2-5; D not certain. The CDR3 extends over 13 amino acids. CDR3 protein: CASNLSPHETQYF. The DNA of the CDR3 is TGTGCCAGCAATTTAAGCCCCCATGAGACCCAGTACTTC.

Points on this clonotype: This could be a read error, since a much larger clone is one nucleotide away. The rearrangement links TRBV28 to TRBJ2-1; 9 bases map to TRBD2. Looked up from germline, CDR1 is MDHEN and CDR2 is SYDVKM. The CDR3 is 14 residues long. CDR3 sequence: CASSRAGGRNEQIF. DNA for the CDR3: TGTGCCAGCAGTCGAGCGGGAGGCCGCAATGAGCAGATCTTC.

CDR3 region: CSATDGISRRTWGNEQFF. CDR3 nucleotides: TGCAGTGCTACAGATGGTATTAGCAGGAGAACGTGGGGCAATGAGCAGTTCTTC. The chain employs TRBV20-1 and TRBJ2-1; D call uncertain. Trimming took 4 bases from V and 6 from J, leaving 28 bases between them. The CDR3 spans 18 residues. Germline V gene data show CDR1 as DFQATT and CDR2 as SNEGSKA (reference sequence).

As concerns this clonotype: The junction departs from the called germline gene at one end, perhaps through a read error. The chain uses TRBV20-1 and TRBJ2-1, with 9 bases matching TRBD2. Looked up from germline, CDR1 is DFQATT and CDR2 is SNEGSKA (reference sequence). The length of the CDR3 is 17 residues. CDR3 nucleotide sequence: TGCAGTGCTAGAGATGGGGGTAGCGGGAGTATTCCGGCTGAGCAGCTCTTC. Amino acids: CSARDGGSGSIPAEQLF.

The CDR3 protein is CSGELALETQYF. The CDR3 DNA sequence: TGCAGCGGGGAACTGGCGCTGGAGACCCAGTACTTC. The V and J genes are TRBV29-1 and TRBJ2-5; D not certain. The V gene's germline CDR1 is SQVTM and CDR2 ANQGSEA. The length of the CDR3 is 12 residues. With 7 bases removed from V and 5 bases from J, the gap between germline ends came to 14 bases.

This clonotype was observed many times. Relative to the germline gene, one junction end is altered; a read error may explain this. The rearrangement uses TRBV28 and TRBJ2-5; D not certain. The CDR3 sequence is 14 residues long. The V gene's germline CDR1 is MDHEN and CDR2 SYDVKM. CDR3 sequence: CASSPRRYQETQCF. CDR3 in DNA: TGTGCCAGCAGTCCCCGAAGATACCAAGAGACCCAGTGCTTC.

To note about this clonotype: One end of the junction is discordant with germline, which a read error may explain. The chain links TRBV20-1 to TRBJ2-5; D unclear. CDR1 and CDR2 (germline): DFQATT, SNEGSKA (reference sequence). This CDR3 contains 13 residues. CDR3 bases: TGCAATGCTAGATGGTGGGTCGGAGAGACCCAGTACTTC. This encodes CNARWWVGETQYF.

Of note for this clonotype: A read error may produce the germline difference seen at one junction end. The chain combines TRBV6-1 with TRBJ2-5; D is possibly TRBD1 or TRBD2 (5 bases each). Germline V gene sequence: CDR1 MNHNS, CDR2 SASEGT. This CDR3 contains 12 residues. CDR3 loop: CASRGDGETQCF. CDR3 in DNA: TGTGCCAGCAGAGGGGACGGAGAGACCCAGTGCTTC.

The gene calls are TRBV20-1 and TRBJ2-1; 10 bases are a match to TRBD1. CDR1 and CDR2 from the germline V gene are DFQATT and SNEGSKA (reference sequence). The CDR3 totals 13 residues. CDR3 DNA: TGCAGAGCTTCCCGGGACAGGGGTGATGAGCAGTTCTTC. Encoded protein: CRASRDRGDEQFF.

As concerns this clonotype: A junction boundary mismatches the germline segment, possibly from a read error. The chain employs TRBV6-1 and TRBJ2-7; TRBD2 matches 7 bases. Germline V gene sequence: CDR1 MNHNS, CDR2 SASEGT. This CDR3 comprises 12 residues. This chain's CDR3 is CTSSGDYFEQYF. CDR3 coding DNA: TGTACCAGCTCCGGGGACTACTTCGAGCAGTACTTC.